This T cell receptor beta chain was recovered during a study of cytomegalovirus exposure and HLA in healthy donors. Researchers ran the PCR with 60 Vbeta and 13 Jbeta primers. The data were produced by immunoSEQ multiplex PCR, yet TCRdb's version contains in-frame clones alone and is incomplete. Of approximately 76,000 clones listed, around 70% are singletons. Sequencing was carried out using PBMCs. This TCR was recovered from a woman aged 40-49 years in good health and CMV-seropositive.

The CDR3 loop is CASSLLLGGTNTGELFF. The CDR3 DNA reads TGTGCCAGCAGCTTGTTATTAGGGGGTACGAACACCGGGGAGCTGTTTTTT. This chain connects TRBV5-4 to TRBJ2-2, with D possibly TRBD1 on 6 matching bases. Trimming cost V 1 base and J 0 bases, with 13 bases left between them. The CDR3 loop spans 17 amino acids. Germline CDR1 is SGHNT and CDR2 is YYREEE (reference sequence).